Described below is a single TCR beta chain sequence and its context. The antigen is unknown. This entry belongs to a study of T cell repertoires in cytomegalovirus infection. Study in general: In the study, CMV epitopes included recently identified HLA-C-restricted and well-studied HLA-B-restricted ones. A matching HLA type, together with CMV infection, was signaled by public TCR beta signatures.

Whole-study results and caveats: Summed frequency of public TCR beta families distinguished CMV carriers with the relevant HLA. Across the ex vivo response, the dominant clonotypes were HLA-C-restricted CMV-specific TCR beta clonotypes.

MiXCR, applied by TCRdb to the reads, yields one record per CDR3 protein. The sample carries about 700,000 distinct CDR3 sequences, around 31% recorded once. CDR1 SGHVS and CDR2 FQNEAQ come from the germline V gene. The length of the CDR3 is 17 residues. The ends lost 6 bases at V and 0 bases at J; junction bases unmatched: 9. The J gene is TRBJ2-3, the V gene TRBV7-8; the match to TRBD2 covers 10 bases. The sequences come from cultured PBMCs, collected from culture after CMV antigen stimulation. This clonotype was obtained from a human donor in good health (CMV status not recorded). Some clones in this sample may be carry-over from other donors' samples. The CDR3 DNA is TGTGCCAGCAGACACATTTCGACTAGCGGGAGCACAGATACGCAGTATTTT. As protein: CASRHISTSGSTDTQYF.